Each of the 27 T cell receptor beta chains below was sequenced from the same sample in a study of T cells in localized non-small cell lung cancer. TCRdb keeps only in-frame clones here, not all; method: immunoSEQ multiplex PCR. The top ten hold more than 15% of the sample, which has about 52,000 clones, roughly 88% seen once. The sample here was peripheral blood, taken before any cancer treatment. These receptors all stem from a male donor older than 55 with stage III squamous cell lung carcinoma.

The V call is TRBV18, the J call TRBJ2-3, with 10 nucleotides matching TRBD1. The CDR3 has 14 residues. V dropped 4 bases and J dropped 4; count of bases not matched to a gene: 2. CDR1 KGHSH and CDR2 LQKENI come from the germline V gene. Here the CDR3 reads CASSLGQGADTQYF. DNA of the CDR3: TGTGCCAGCTCACTCGGACAGGGGGCAGATACGCAGTATTTT.

This clone has only one observation. The chain has TRBV7-9 and TRBJ2-7; D call uncertain. Per the germline V gene, CDR1 is SEHNR and CDR2 is FQNEAQ (reference sequence). The V and J ends lost 1 base and 1 base respectively, with 8 bases between them. This CDR3 region has 14 residues. This CDR3 is CASSLDAVSYEQYF. CDR3 sequence (DNA): TGTGCCAGCAGCTTAGATGCGGTGTCCTACGAGCAGTACTTC.

The chain uses TRBV23-1 and TRBJ1-1; D is perhaps TRBD1 (5 bases). TRBV23-1 is sorted into the ORF group, with uncertain function. The CDR3 covers 17 residues. Trimming shortened V by 3 bases and J by 2 bases, and 19 bases separated the two germline ends. The CDR3 DNA follows: TGCGCCAGCAGTCATGGAAAGACGGGACGGAGTAACACTGAAGCTTTCTTT. As protein: CASSHGKTGRSNTEAFF.

This chain uses TRBV21-1 with TRBJ1-2. TRBV21-1 is reported as a pseudogene. CDR3 length: 14 residues. CDR3 sequence reads: CASSKGGDDYGYTF. In nucleotides, the CDR3 is TGTGCCAGCTCGAAGGGGGGGGATGACTATGGCTACACCTTC.

V is TRBV29-1 and J is TRBJ2-7; D call uncertain. This CDR3 contains 12 residues. CDR1 is SQVTM, CDR2 ANQGSEA, per germline. The V end was cut by 4 bases, the J end by 1 base, with 8 bases between. CDR3 amino acids: CSVAMASYEQYF. The CDR3 nucleotides are TGCAGCGTTGCCATGGCATCCTACGAGCAGTACTTC.

The chain employs TRBV19 and TRBJ1-4, with 7 nucleotides matching TRBD1. From germline, CDR1 is LNHDA and CDR2 SQIVND (reference sequence). This CDR3 has 18 amino acids. V gave up 3 bases and J gave up 8 bases; unmatched junction bases: 18. CDR3 residues: CASSMRRGLIPGIEKLFF. The DNA of the CDR3 is TGTGCCAGTAGTATGCGAAGGGGGCTAATACCGGGTATCGAAAAACTGTTTTTT.

V usage is TRBV7-8 and J usage is TRBJ1-2; D gene ambiguous. The CDR3 runs 14 residues. Germline lookup yields CDR1 SGHVS and CDR2 FQNEAQ. The V end lost 1 base, the J end lost 2 bases, and 8 bases lay between the germline ends. In DNA, the CDR3 is TGTGCCAGCAGCTTAGATTGGAACAACTATGGCTACACCTTC. It specifies CASSLDWNNYGYTF. Combining the CDR3 with reference TRBV7-8 and TRBJ1-2 gives the whole variable domain GAGVSQSPRYKVAKRGQDVALRCDPISGHVSLFWYQQALGQGPEFLTYFQNEAQLDKSGLPSDRFFAERPEGSVSTLKIQRTQQEDSAVYLCASSLDWNNYGYTFGSGTRLTVV.

The chain has TRBV5-1 and TRBJ2-3; weak D call: TRBD1 (6 bases). CDR1 and CDR2 from the germline V gene are SGHRS and YFSETQ. The CDR3 loop spans 15 amino acids. Trimming cost V 5 bases and J 4 bases, with 17 bases left between them. The chain's CDR3 is CASSVGAQGADTQYF. For the CDR3, the DNA is TGCGCCAGCAGTGTGGGAGCACAGGGTGCAGATACGCAGTATTTT.

This chain uses TRBV28 with TRBJ1-1, with D possibly being TRBD1 (5 bases). The CDR3 length is 15 residues. CDR1 and CDR2 (germline): MDHEN, SYDVKM. With 6 bases removed from V and 0 bases from J, the gap between germline ends came to 14 bases. For the CDR3, the DNA is TGTGCCAGCAGCCGCCCTCGACAGATGAACACTGAAGCTTTCTTT. This encodes CASSRPRQMNTEAFF.

V gene TRBV6-4 combines with J gene TRBJ2-7; 9 bases agree with TRBD2. V trimming: 6 bases; J trimming: 3 bases; junction bases outside the gene matches: 6. This CDR3 is built from 14 residues. Germline V gives CDR1 MRHNA, CDR2 SNTAGT. CDR3 in amino acids: CASSVLAGIYEQYF. The CDR3 DNA is TGTGCCAGCAGCGTTCTAGCGGGGATCTACGAGCAGTACTTC.

The chain links TRBV4-2 to TRBJ2-5; a possible D gene is TRBD2 (7 bases). The germline V and J ends were trimmed by 1 base and 3 bases, with 15 bases remaining between them. There are 16 residues in the CDR3. Germline CDR1 reads LGHNA; CDR2 reads YNFKEQ. Here the CDR3 DNA reads TGTGCCAGCAGCCAAGTAGCTCGGGGGGCGAAAGAGACCCAGTACTTC. It encodes CASSQVARGAKETQYF.

This clone was recorded once. This chain uses TRBV2 with TRBJ2-7; TRBD1 matches 8 bases. Germline CDR1 reads SNHLY; CDR2 reads FYNNEI. There are 17 residues in the CDR3. With V trimmed by 2 bases and J by 2 bases, 11 bases remained unmatched. The CDR3 spells CASSETKGTGSPYEQYF. Written as DNA, the CDR3 is TGTGCCAGCAGTGAAACCAAAGGGACAGGATCTCCCTACGAGCAGTACTTC.

V is TRBV6-5 and J is TRBJ2-7; D gene uncertain. Germline CDR1 MNHEY, CDR2 SVGAGI. Trimming removed 2 bases at V and 2 bases at J, with 13 bases between. This CDR3 spans 15 amino acids. CDR3 nucleotides: TGTGCCAGCAGTTACGGGAAAGGGCGGACCTACGAGCAGTACTTC. Amino acids: CASSYGKGRTYEQYF.

V gene TRBV10-2 combines with J gene TRBJ2-2; D is unresolved. V gave up 10 bases and J gave up 3 bases, with 12 bases separating them. Germline V gives CDR1 WSHSY, CDR2 SAAADI. The length of the CDR3 is 13 residues. The CDR3 bases are TGCGCCACCCCGAGCCTTTACACCGGGGAGCTGTTTTTT. This gives the protein CATPSLYTGELFF.

V and J are TRBV9 and TRBJ1-5; 7 bases line up with TRBD1. The germline CDR1 and CDR2 sequences are SGDLS and YYNGEE. This CDR3 has 15 residues. V was pared by 0 bases and J by 2 bases, with 2 bases of the junction left unmatched. The CDR3 nucleotides are TGTGCCAGCAGCGTAGGAGGGGGCCGCAATCAGCCCCAGCATTTT. It codes for CASSVGGGRNQPQHF.

The V gene is TRBV7-8, the J gene TRBJ2-7; D possibly corresponds to TRBD2 (5 bases). With 1 base removed from V and 3 bases from J, the gap between germline ends came to 10 bases. Germline V gives CDR1 SGHVS, CDR2 FQNEAQ. The CDR3 is 14 residues long. The DNA of the CDR3 is TGTGCCAGCAGCTTAGAGGCTAGCAGCTACGAGCAGTACTTC. Protein product: CASSLEASSYEQYF. The full variable domain, its missing parts supplied by reference TRBV7-8 and TRBJ2-7, is GAGVSQSPRYKVAKRGQDVALRCDPISGHVSLFWYQQALGQGPEFLTYFQNEAQLDKSGLPSDRFFAERPEGSVSTLKIQRTQQEDSAVYLCASSLEASSYEQYFGPGTRLTVT.

The chain has TRBV2 and TRBJ1-2, with 8 bases lining up with TRBD1. Germline loops: CDR1 SNHLY, CDR2 FYNNEI. There are 13 residues in the CDR3. V was pared by 7 bases and J by 5 bases, with 6 bases of the junction left unmatched. CDR3 DNA: TGTGCCAGCACGGGACAGGTGCGGTATGGCTACACCTTC. Protein sequence: CASTGQVRYGYTF.

The table lists this clone with a count of one. The CDR3 DNA follows: TGTGCCTGGAAGGAGGAAGGGGTACTTGGCGGCTACACCTTC. Translating gives CAWKEEGVLGGYTF. The V gene is TRBV30, the J gene TRBJ1-2, with D maybe TRBD1 (5 bases). The CDR3 has 14 residues. Germline V CDR1 and CDR2: GTSNPN, SVGIG (reference sequence). V was cut by 4 bases and J by 8 bases, with 20 bases left in between. The full variable domain, in which reference TRBV30 and TRBJ1-2 provide the parts outside the CDR3, is SQTIHQWPATLVQPVGSPLSLECTVEGTSNPNLYWYRQAAGRGLQLLFYSVGIGQISSEVPQNLSASRPQDRQFILSSKKLLLSDSGFYLCAWKEEGVLGGYTFGSGTRLTVV.

Here the CDR3 reads CAWSGSYGYTF. CDR3 DNA: TGTGCCTGGAGTGGTAGTTATGGCTACACCTTC. The V gene is TRBV30, the J gene TRBJ1-2; D remains unclear. Deletions cut 1 base from V and 5 bases from J, with 5 bases between. The germline gives CDR1 GTSNPN, CDR2 SVGIG (reference sequence). The CDR3 loop spans 11 amino acids.

DNA for the CDR3: TGTGCCAGCAGCGTTAACCCTGGGGGCAGGGGGTTACGGGCGTACGAGCAGTACTTC. Encoded protein: CASSVNPGGRGLRAYEQYF. The chain carries TRBV9 and TRBJ2-7; 7 bases agree with TRBD1. Trimming took 2 bases from V and 4 from J; bases not matched to a gene: 21. There are 19 residues in the CDR3. The germline gives CDR1 SGDLS, CDR2 YYNGEE.

The chain uses TRBV18 and TRBJ2-5, with 7 bases matching TRBD1. The CDR3 contains 14 residues. CDR1 is KGHSH, CDR2 LQKENI, per germline. V trimming: 0 bases; J trimming: 5 bases; junction bases outside the gene matches: 3. CDR3 protein: CASSPPTGMETQYF. The CDR3 bases are TGTGCCAGCTCACCACCGACAGGGATGGAGACCCAGTACTTC.

This clone was counted a few times. The J gene is TRBJ1-3, the V gene TRBV5-1; 9 positions agree with TRBD1. The CDR3 extends over 15 amino acids. J gave up 5 bases and V 4 bases, and 7 bases lay outside the gene matches. Germline V gene data show CDR1 as SGHRS and CDR2 as YFSETQ. CDR3 residues: CASSPGQGLRNTIYF. For the CDR3, the DNA is TGCGCCAGCAGCCCGGGACAGGGACTCCGAAACACCATATATTTT.

The chain recombines TRBV25-1 with TRBJ1-1; D gene ambiguous. The CDR3 totals 13 residues. Deletions cut 1 base from V and 3 bases from J, with 6 bases between. Germline V CDR1 and CDR2: MGHDK, SYGVNS. The CDR3 reads CASSEFEDTEAFF. The CDR3, as DNA: TGTGCCAGCAGTGAATTTGAGGACACTGAAGCTTTCTTT.

This clone occurred a few times. CDR3 region: CASSGPKGQGGPEAFF. As DNA, the CDR3 is TGTGCCAGCAGTGGTCCTAAGGGACAGGGAGGTCCTGAAGCTTTCTTT. This chain connects TRBV7-9 to TRBJ1-1, with 9 bases fitting TRBD1. The V and J ends lost 6 bases and 6 bases, in that order; junction bases with no gene match: 14. Germline V CDR1 and CDR2: SEHNR, FQNEAQ (reference sequence). The CDR3 has 16 amino acids.

J is TRBJ2-1 and V is TRBV5-1; D is ambiguous. V was cut by 4 bases and J by 5 bases, with 16 bases left in between. The CDR3 extends over 15 amino acids. Germline V CDR1 and CDR2: SGHRS, YFSETQ. CDR3 DNA sequence: TGCGCCAGCAGCCTTACCGCTGGCCCCAACAATGAGCAGTTCTTC. Protein product: CASSLTAGPNNEQFF.

This chain links TRBV19 with TRBJ1-3; D is unclear. CDR1 LNHDA and CDR2 SQIVND come from the germline V gene (reference sequence). The CDR3 is 15 amino acids. Trimming took off 5 bases at V and 2 bases at J, with 13 bases between the two ends. CDR3 nucleotides: TGTGCCAGTAGTGATCAGGCGTACCCTGGAAACACCATATATTTT. The encoded protein is CASSDQAYPGNTIYF. The whole variable domain, filled in from reference TRBV19 and TRBJ1-3, reads DGGITQSPKYLFRKEGQNVTLSCEQNLNHDAMYWYRQDPGQGLRLIYYSQIVNDFQKGDIAEGYSVSREKKESFPLTVTSAQKNPTAFYLCASSDQAYPGNTIYFGEGSWLTVV.

The V and J genes are TRBV30 and TRBJ2-3; D not resolved. Per germline, CDR1 GTSNPN and CDR2 SVGIG (reference sequence). CDR3 length equals 12 residues. The ends were cut back, 3 bases at V and 4 bases at J, with 8 bases in the middle. Here the CDR3 reads CAWRSMADTQYF. The CDR3 region has the DNA TGTGCCTGGAGGTCTATGGCAGATACGCAGTATTTT.